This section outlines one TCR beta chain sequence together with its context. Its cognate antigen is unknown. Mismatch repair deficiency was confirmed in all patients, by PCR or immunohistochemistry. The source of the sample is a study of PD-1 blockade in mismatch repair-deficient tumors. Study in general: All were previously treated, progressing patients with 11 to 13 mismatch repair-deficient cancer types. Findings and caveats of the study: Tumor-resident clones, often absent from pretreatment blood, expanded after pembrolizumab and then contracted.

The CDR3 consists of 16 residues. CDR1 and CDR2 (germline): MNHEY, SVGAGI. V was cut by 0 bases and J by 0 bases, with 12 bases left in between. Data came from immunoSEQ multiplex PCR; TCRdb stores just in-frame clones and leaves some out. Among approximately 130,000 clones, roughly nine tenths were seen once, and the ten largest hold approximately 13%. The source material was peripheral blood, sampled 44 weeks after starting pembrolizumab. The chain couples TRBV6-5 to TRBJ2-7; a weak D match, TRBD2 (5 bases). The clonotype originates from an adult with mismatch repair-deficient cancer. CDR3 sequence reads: CASSYSGGPSSYEQYF. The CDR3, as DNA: TGTGCCAGCAGTTACTCGGGCGGGCCCAGCTCCTACGAGCAGTACTTC.